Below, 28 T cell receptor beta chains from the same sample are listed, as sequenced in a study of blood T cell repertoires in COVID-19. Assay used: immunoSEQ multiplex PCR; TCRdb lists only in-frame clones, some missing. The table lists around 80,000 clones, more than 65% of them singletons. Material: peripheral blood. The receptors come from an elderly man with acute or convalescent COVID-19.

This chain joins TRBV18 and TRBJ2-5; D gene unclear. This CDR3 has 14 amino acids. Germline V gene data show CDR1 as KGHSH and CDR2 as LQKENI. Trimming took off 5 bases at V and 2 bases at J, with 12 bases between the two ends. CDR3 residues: CASSSLELQETQYF. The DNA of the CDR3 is TGTGCCAGCTCAAGCCTAGAGCTTCAAGAGACCCAGTACTTC.

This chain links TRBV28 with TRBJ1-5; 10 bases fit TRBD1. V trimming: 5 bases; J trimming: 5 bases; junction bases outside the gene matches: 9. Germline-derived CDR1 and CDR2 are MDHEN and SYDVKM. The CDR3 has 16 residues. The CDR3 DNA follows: TGTGCCAGCAGTCCAAGGACAGGGGGAGTCGATCAGCCCCAGCATTTT. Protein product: CASSPRTGGVDQPQHF.

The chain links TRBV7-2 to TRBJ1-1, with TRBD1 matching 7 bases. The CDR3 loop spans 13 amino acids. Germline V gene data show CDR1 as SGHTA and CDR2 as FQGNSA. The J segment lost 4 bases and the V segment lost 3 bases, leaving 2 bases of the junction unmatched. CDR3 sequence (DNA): TGTGCCAGCAGCTTTAACAGGGGCACTGAAGCTTTCTTT. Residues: CASSFNRGTEAFF.

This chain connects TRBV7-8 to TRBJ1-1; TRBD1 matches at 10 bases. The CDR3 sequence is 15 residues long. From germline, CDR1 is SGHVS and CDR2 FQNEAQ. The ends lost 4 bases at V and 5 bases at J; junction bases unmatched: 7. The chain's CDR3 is CASSSTGGAGTEAFF. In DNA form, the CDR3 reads TGTGCCAGCAGCTCGACAGGGGGCGCGGGTACTGAAGCTTTCTTT. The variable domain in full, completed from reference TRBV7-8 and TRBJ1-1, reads GAGVSQSPRYKVAKRGQDVALRCDPISGHVSLFWYQQALGQGPEFLTYFQNEAQLDKSGLPSDRFFAERPEGSVSTLKIQRTQQEDSAVYLCASSSTGGAGTEAFFGQGTRLTVV.

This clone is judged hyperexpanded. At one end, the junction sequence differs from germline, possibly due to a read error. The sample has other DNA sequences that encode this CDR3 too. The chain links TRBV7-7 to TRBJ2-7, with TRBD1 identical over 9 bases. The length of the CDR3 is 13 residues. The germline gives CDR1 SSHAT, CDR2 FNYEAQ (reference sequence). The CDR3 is CASSPGQGYEQYF. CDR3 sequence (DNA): TGTGCTAGCAGCCCGGGACAGGGCTACGAGCAGTACTTC. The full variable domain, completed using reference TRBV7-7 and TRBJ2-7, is GAGVSQSPRYKVTKRGQDVTLRCDPISSHATLYWYQQALGQGPEFLTYFNYEAQPDKSGLPSDRFSAERPEGSISTLTIQRTEQRDSAMYRCASSPGQGYEQYFGPGTRLTVT.

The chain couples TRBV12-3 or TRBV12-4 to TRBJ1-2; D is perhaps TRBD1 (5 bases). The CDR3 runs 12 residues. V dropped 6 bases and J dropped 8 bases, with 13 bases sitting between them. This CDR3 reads CASSFSGIGYTF. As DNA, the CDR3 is TGTGCCAGCAGCTTTTCAGGGATCGGCTACACCTTC.

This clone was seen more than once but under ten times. This CDR3 reads CASSIRDRGYEQYF. CDR3 coding DNA: TGCGCCAGCAGCATCCGGGACAGGGGTTACGAGCAGTACTTC. The V and J genes are TRBV5-1 and TRBJ2-7; 10 nucleotides match TRBD1. CDR1 and CDR2 from the germline V gene are SGHRS and YFSETQ. V trimming: 4 bases; J trimming: 4 bases; junction bases outside the gene matches: 5. CDR3 length: 14 amino acids.

The CDR3, as DNA: TGTGCCAGCAGCATCCGGACAGGGGCCGTGGGAGAGACCCAGTACTTC. Translated, it gives CASSIRTGAVGETQYF. The rearrangement links TRBV9 to TRBJ2-5; TRBD1 matches 9 bases. Germline V gene sequence: CDR1 SGDLS, CDR2 YYNGEE. The CDR3 is 16 residues long. The J segment lost 4 bases and the V segment lost 4 bases, leaving 11 bases of the junction unmatched.

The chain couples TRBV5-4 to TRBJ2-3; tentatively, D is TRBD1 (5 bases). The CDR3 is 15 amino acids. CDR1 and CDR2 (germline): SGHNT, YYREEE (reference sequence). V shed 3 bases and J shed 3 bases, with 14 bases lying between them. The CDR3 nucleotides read TGTGCCAGCAGCTCTGGGTTGGGGCAGACAGATACGCAGTATTTT. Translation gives CASSSGLGQTDTQYF.

The CDR3 reads CASNLLTGELFF. CDR3 nucleotides: TGTGCCAGCAACTTACTCACCGGGGAGCTGTTTTTT. The chain recombines TRBV14 with TRBJ2-2; D gene uncertain. The CDR3 is made up of 12 amino acids. V lost 7 bases and J 4 bases, leaving 7 bases between the germline ends. The V gene's germline CDR1 is SGHDN and CDR2 FVKESK.

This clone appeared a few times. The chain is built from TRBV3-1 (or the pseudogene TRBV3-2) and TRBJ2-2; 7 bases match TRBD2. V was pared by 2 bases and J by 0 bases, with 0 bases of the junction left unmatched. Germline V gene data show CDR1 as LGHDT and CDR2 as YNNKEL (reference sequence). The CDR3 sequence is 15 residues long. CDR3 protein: CASSQSGANTGELFF. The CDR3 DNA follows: TGTGCCAGCAGCCAAAGCGGGGCGAACACCGGGGAGCTGTTTTTT.

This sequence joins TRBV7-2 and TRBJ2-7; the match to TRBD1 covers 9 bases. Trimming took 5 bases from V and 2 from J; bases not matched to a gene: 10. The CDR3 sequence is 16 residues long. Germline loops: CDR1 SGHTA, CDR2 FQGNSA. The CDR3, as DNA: TGTGCCAGCAGCCCGCTCGGACAGGGGCTTACCTACGAGCAGTACTTC. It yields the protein CASSPLGQGLTYEQYF. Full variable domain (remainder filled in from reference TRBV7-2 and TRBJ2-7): GAGVSQSPSNKVTEKGKDVELRCDPISGHTALYWYRQSLGQGLEFLIYFQGNSAPDKSGLPSDRFSAERTGGSVSTLTIQRTQQEDSAVYLCASSPLGQGLTYEQYFGPGTRLTVT.

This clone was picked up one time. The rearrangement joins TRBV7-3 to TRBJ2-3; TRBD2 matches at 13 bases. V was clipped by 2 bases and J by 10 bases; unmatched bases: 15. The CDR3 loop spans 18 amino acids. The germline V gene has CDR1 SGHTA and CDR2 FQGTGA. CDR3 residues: CASSLQTHRLAGGHAQYF. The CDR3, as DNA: TGTGCCAGCAGCTTACAAACCCATAGACTAGCGGGGGGACACGCGCAGTATTTT.

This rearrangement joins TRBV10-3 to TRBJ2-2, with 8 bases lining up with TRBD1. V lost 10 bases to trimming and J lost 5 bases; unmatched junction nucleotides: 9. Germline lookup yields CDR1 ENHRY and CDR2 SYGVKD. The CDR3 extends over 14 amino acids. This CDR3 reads CATFGQGRTGELFF. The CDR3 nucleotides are TGTGCCACCTTCGGACAGGGCAGGACCGGGGAGCTGTTTTTT.

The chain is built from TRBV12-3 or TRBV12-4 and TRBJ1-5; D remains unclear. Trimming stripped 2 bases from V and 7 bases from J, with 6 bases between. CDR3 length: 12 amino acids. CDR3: CASSLTAQPQHF. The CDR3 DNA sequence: TGTGCCAGCAGTTTAACAGCCCAGCCCCAGCATTTT.

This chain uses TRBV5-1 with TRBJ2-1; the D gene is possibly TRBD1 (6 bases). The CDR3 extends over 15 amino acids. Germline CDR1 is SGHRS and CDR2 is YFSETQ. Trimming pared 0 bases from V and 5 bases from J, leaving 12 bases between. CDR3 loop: CASSLAGQKHNEQFF. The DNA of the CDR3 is TGCGCCAGCAGCTTGGCCGGACAGAAACACAATGAGCAGTTCTTC. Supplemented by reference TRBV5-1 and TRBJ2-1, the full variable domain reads KAGVTQTPRYLIKTRGQQVTLSCSPISGHRSVSWYQQTPGQGLQFLFEYFSETQRNKGNFPGRFSGRQFSNSRSEMNVSTLELGDSALYLCASSLAGQKHNEQFFGPGTRLTVL.

CDR3 bases: TGTGCCAGCAGCTTAAGGGACAGGGGCATTCGTCAGCCCCAGCATTTT. Amino acid sequence: CASSLRDRGIRQPQHF. The rearrangement uses TRBV7-8 and TRBJ1-5; 10 bases map to TRBD1. In germline, CDR1 is SGHVS, CDR2 FQNEAQ. This CDR3 is built from 16 residues. V dropped 2 bases and J dropped 6; count of bases not matched to a gene: 7.

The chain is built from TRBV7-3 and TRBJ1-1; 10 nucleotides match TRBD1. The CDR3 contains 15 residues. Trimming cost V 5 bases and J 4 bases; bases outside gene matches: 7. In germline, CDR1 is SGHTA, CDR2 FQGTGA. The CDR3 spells CASSPSDRGLTEAFF. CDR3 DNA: TGTGCCAGCAGCCCCTCAGACAGGGGGCTCACTGAAGCTTTCTTT. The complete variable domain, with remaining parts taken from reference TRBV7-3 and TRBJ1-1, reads GAGVSQTPSNKVTEKGKYVELRCDPISGHTALYWYRQSLGQGPEFLIYFQGTGAADDSGLPNDRFFAVRPEGSVSTLKIQRTERGDSAVYLCASSPSDRGLTEAFFGQGTRLTVV.

The CDR3 DNA is TGCGCCAGCAGCCAAGTGGCAGGGGGCGACGCAGATACGCAGTATTTT. This codes for CASSQVAGGDADTQYF. The chain has TRBV4-1 and TRBJ2-3; 8 nucleotides agree with TRBD1. CDR1 is MGHRA and CDR2 is YSYEKL in the germline V gene. V lost 1 base, J lost 4 bases, and 7 bases stayed unmatched. The CDR3 is made up of 16 amino acids.

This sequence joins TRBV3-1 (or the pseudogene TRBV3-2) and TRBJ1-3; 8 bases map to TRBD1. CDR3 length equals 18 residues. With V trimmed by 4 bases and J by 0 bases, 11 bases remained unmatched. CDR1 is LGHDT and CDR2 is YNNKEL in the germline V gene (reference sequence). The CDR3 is CASSLGQGRLVSGNTIYF. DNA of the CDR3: TGTGCCAGCAGCCTAGGACAGGGAAGACTTGTCTCTGGAAACACCATATATTTT.

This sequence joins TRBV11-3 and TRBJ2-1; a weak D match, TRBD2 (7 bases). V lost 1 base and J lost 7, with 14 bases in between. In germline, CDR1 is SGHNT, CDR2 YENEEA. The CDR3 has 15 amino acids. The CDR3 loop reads CASSLGGGANNEQFF. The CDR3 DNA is TGTGCCAGCAGCTTAGGAGGGGGGGCCAATAATGAGCAGTTCTTC.

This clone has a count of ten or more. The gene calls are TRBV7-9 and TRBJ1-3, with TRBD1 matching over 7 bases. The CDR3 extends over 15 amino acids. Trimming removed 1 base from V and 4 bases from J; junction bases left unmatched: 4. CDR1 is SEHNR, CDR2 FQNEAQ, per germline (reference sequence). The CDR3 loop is CASSLEGARGNTIYF. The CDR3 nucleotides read TGTGCCAGCAGCTTAGAGGGGGCGAGAGGAAACACCATATATTTT. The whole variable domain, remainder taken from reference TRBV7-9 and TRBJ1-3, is DTGVSQNPRHKITKRGQNVTFRCDPISEHNRLYWYRQTLGQGPEFLTYFQNEAQLEKSRLLSDRFSAERPKGSFSTLEIQRTEQGDSAMYLCASSLEGARGNTIYFGEGSWLTVV.

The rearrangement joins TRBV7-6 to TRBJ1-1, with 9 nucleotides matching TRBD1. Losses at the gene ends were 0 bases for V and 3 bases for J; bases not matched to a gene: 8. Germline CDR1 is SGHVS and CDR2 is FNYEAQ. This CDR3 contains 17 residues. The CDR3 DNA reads TGTGCCAGCAGCTTAGCGGGGACAGGGCGGGTGTACACTGAAGCTTTCTTT. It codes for CASSLAGTGRVYTEAFF.

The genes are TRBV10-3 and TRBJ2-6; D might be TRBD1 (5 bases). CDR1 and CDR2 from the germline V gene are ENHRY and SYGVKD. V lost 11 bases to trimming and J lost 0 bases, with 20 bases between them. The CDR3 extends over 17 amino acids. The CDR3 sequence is CAVSRSRDGSGANVLTF. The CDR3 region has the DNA TGTGCCGTATCACGGTCCAGGGATGGCTCTGGGGCCAACGTCCTGACTTTC.

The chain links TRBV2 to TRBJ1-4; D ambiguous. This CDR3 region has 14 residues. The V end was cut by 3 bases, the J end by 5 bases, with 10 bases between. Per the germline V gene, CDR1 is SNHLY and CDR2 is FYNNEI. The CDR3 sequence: CASSDPRSNEKLFF. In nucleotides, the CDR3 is TGTGCCAGCAGTGACCCCAGGTCAAATGAAAAACTGTTTTTT.

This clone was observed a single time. CDR3 DNA: TGTGCCAGTATCGGGACTAGCGGGGGGGCCGGTACGCAGTATTTT. Translating gives CASIGTSGGAGTQYF. This sequence joins TRBV19 and TRBJ2-3, with 16 bases that match TRBD2. V was clipped by 7 bases and J by 8 bases; unmatched bases: 6. CDR1 is LNHDA, CDR2 SQIVND, per germline (reference sequence). This CDR3 is 15 amino acids long.

CDR3 in amino acids: CASSQLTGVEQYF. CDR3 nucleotides: TGTGCCAGCAGCCAATTAACAGGGGTTGAGCAGTACTTC. The chain carries TRBV11-2 and TRBJ2-7, with 7 nucleotides matching TRBD1. The CDR3 covers 13 residues. Germline trimming cut 5 bases from V and 7 bases from J; bases unmatched to any gene: 8. Germline CDR1 is SGHAT and CDR2 is FQNNGV.

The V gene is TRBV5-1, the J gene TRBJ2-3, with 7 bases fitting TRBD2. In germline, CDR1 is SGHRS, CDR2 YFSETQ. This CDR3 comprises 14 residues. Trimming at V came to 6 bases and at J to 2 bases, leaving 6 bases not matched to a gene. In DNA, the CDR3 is TGCGCCAGCAAAGTGGGGGGGGACACAGATACGCAGTATTTT. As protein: CASKVGGDTDTQYF.